This record concerns one TCR beta chain sequence. It lacks a known antigen. No much larger clone exists at a distance of one base, and base qualities are not known. V sheds 0 bases and J sheds 2 bases, leaving 11 bases between their ends. The germline V gene gives CDR1 as SGHRS and CDR2 as YFSETQ. The CDR3 covers 15 residues, taking in both the cysteine and the phenylalanine. The retained sequence is limited to the CDR3, 45 bases, with the frame set at the first base. These data belong to a study of cytomegalovirus exposure and HLA in healthy donors (TCRdb year 2017). With regard to the full study: An earlier analysis of approximately 550 of the donors reported approximately 290 Gb of sequence data and around 110 million unique TCR beta sequences from about 180 million T cells. Roughly 300 gigabases of sequencing data and approximately 85 million unique TCR sequences were included in an early release covering about 700 HLA-typed donors. Of the roughly 430 genotyped donors, about 84% fell in the genetic ancestry cluster associated with self-reported Caucasian donors. The aim of the study was to test whether cataloging public T cell receptors could identify signatures of past pathogen exposure. The T cell repertoires of 550 to 850 subjects were profiled by immunosequencing and related to cytomegalovirus serostatus. A separate validation cohort of approximately 130 different subjects was used in addition to the roughly 700-subject first cohort. High-throughput TCR immunosequencing, statistical association of individual TCRs with disease status, and machine learning were combined to predict cytomegalovirus infection status. A later analysis re-analyzed previously published TCR beta repertoires from hundreds of donors and added high-resolution HLA genotyping to study TCR occurrence patterns. Rather than drawing on any new phenotypic data, the later analysis identified candidate immune exposures from TCR beta sequences and the way those sequences occurred across donors. To decide whether each TCR beta V gene segment behaved as functional or pseudogenic, an earlier analysis of 587 of the donors relied on high-throughput TCR beta sequencing. Donor age, sex, ethnicity and CMV serostatus were compiled alongside the repertoire data. A later genetic analysis used genome-wide SNP genotypes for about 60% of the roughly 670 donors, treating that subset as a discovery cohort. All discovery cohort repertoires had been generated on a single sequencing platform. HLA typing covered class I and class II loci at four-digit resolution. Typing coverage differed by locus: A, B, C, DRB1 and DQB1 were typed in roughly 629-630 donors, DQA1 in around 500, DPA1 in 600 to 610, and DPB1 in roughly 470. About 5 DR-DQ haplotypes were handled as single units for association and clustering, since linkage in the cohort was strong. Among a few hundred genotyped donors of the cohort, an average of approximately 230,000 unique TCR beta nucleotide sequences were sequenced per donor, approximately 20% of them non-productive.

In total, about 650 healthy bone marrow donors made up the cohort. At the time of sampling, all cohort members were nominally healthy, though unrecorded immune exposures were likely present. The donor was CMV seronegative and was included in the group of several hundred seronegative cohort members. A peripheral blood sample was provided by each donor, and peripheral blood mononuclear cells were used for TCR beta sequencing. The Qiagen DNeasy Blood Extraction Kit was used to extract genomic DNA from the blood cell samples. The investigation overall reported the following: In a later analysis, some 17,000 TCR beta sequences were associated with specific HLA alleles at a false discovery rate of 0.05. A further reported finding was that TCR beta sequences accurately predicted the HLA-A and HLA-B alleles for most subjects in the first cohort. A later genetic analysis reported fewer N-insertions in productive TCRs among donors in an Asian-associated ancestry cluster than the roughly 690-donor mean. Because HLA typing was missing for some donors at each locus, association tests included only the typed subset. The presence/absence analyses assumed that sequencing depth was roughly uniform across donors, and that assumption may not be true. The study gave a list of some 150 TCR beta chains associated with cytomegalovirus. Correlated functional status among segregating V segments might be attributable to linkage disequilibrium, but an unknown experimental factor could not be ruled out. While some public TCRs were present in many individuals, most TCR sequences turned up only very rarely across donors. Assigning TCR associations to individual alleles was difficult when HLA alleles, especially DR and DQ, strongly co-occurred. The classifier was reported to diagnose cytomegalovirus status with high specificity and sensitivity in both the original cohort and the validation cohort. Only TCR beta chains were sequenced in this cohort, and the absence of alpha or paired-chain data limited detectable features. CMV serostatus was the only immune exposure information available for the cohort. A later genetic analysis associated a missense DCLRE1C variant with V-gene and J-gene trimming of TCR beta chains, and an independent cohort replicated the association. According to a later analysis, parvovirus B19, influenza, CMV and Epstein-Barr virus appeared linked to several top co-occurrence clusters. Because the 87-base-pair reads could not distinguish some IMGT-functional V segments, including TRBV6-2 and TRBV6-3, those segments were excluded. The authors suggested that the approach could potentially be generalized to other disease states and immunological phenotypes. A later analysis found that TCR association rates varied across HLA loci, with DRB1 alleles showing the most associated TCRs and HLA-C alleles the fewest. According to a later analysis, most CMV-associated TCR beta chains appeared to be HLA-restricted, and the HLA associations seemed to be driven largely by CMV exposure. In a later analysis, HLA-associated TCR beta chains were found to be more clonally expanded and to have lower generation probabilities than equally common non-associated chains. A few of the identified cytomegalovirus-associated TCR beta chains were confirmed in vitro to be specific for cytomegalovirus antigens. In an earlier analysis of roughly 500 of the donors, most TCR beta V segments appeared in productive rearrangements about 87% or about 30% of the time, broadly matching IMGT annotations. Because counts were too low, about 17 rarely observed V segments, including chromosome 9 orphons, were excluded from the earlier analysis of roughly 580 of the donors. A cluster of highly shared sequence variants was judged likely to represent a technical artifact of the sequencing pipeline.

Library prep was done by the immunoSEQ multiplex PCR assay. A mixture of 60 forward primers for TCR Vbeta segments and 13 reverse primers for TCR Jbeta segments was used in the multiplex PCR. The CDR3 region of rearranged TCR beta genes was amplified from genomic DNA by a multiplex PCR assay. On the Illumina HiSeq System, the amplified TCR beta libraries were sequenced as 87-base-pair reads. Concerning the study's data processing: A later analysis tallied roughly 78 million unique TCR beta chains across the 650 to 750 repertoires, and some 10 million of those chains were shared by two or more donors. Raw reads were error-corrected and collapsed into unique sequences with a nearest-neighbor algorithm that merged closely related sequences to remove PCR and sequencing errors. V, D and J gene segments were assigned by aligning CDR3 sequences to IMGT reference sequences. For a sequence to be retained, a match of at least six nucleotides to both a V gene segment and a J gene segment was required. Rearrangements were classified as productive when the CDR3 lacked stop codons and remained in frame with V and J, and all other rearrangements were classified as non-productive. Following IMGT convention, CDR3 was defined as the stretch from the second conserved V-encoded cysteine up to the conserved J-encoded phenylalanine. The earlier analysis of some 600 of the donors excluded sequences that lacked an unambiguous match to a single V gene segment. In an earlier analysis of a few hundred of the donors, V segments were called functional above 56.7% productive rearrangements and were called segregating when the between-donor standard deviation exceeded 5%. A statistical classification framework was built for diagnosing cytomegalovirus status from the catalog of TCR beta chain sequences. A later analysis assigned V and J genes by comparing TCR nucleotide sequences with IMGT/GENE-DB human TR gene sequences. Using the TCRdist pipeline, a later analysis assigned CDR3 sequences along with most-parsimonious VDJ recombination scenarios. In a later analysis, every TCR beta chain was defined by the combination of its CDR3 amino acid sequence and its V-gene family, and reads without a unique V-gene family were dropped. As a way to deal with suspected cross-contamination and a sequencing artifact, a later analysis dropped roughly 620 nucleotide sequences that were highly shared and had low generation probability. For each public chain, a later analysis derived a clonal expansion index from normalized ranks of inferred template counts within each repertoire. A later analysis computed generation probabilities with a VDJ recombination model fitted to out-of-frame rearrangements, and checked the results against IGoR. A later analysis scored TCR-TCR, TCR-HLA and TCR-CMV co-occurrence with hypergeometric tests, applying a repertoire-size bias correction to TCR pairs. To estimate false discovery rates, a later analysis permuted the HLA or CMV assignments 20 times. A later analysis grouped co-occurring TCRs with DBSCAN, adding TCRdist sequence similarity when clustering within HLA-allele-positive subsets. For co-occurrence clustering, repertoires with fewer than 30,000 or more than 120,000 public chains were excluded, along with four to six repertoires with anomalous nucleotide sharing. TCRdb re-hosts the immuneACCESS table, in-frame sequences only. Its copies lack some clones; in the studies checked, an unresolved V gene accounts for under half of them, and the cause for the rest is not known. From that table come the V and J calls and clone size; the DNA was used to work out D and trimming. This sample comprises about 85,000 clones, about 62% of them detected only once. The ten biggest clones cover roughly 3.9% of the sample.

The clonotype originates from a man aged 30 to 39 in good health and CMV-seronegative. Input material: PBMCs. Recombination joined TRBV5-1 with TRBJ1-1; no D gene can be assigned with confidence. The CDR3 region has the sequence CASSLVSAINTEAFF. The DNA sequence is TGCGCCAGCAGCTTGGTCTCTGCGATAAACACTGAAGCTTTCTTT.